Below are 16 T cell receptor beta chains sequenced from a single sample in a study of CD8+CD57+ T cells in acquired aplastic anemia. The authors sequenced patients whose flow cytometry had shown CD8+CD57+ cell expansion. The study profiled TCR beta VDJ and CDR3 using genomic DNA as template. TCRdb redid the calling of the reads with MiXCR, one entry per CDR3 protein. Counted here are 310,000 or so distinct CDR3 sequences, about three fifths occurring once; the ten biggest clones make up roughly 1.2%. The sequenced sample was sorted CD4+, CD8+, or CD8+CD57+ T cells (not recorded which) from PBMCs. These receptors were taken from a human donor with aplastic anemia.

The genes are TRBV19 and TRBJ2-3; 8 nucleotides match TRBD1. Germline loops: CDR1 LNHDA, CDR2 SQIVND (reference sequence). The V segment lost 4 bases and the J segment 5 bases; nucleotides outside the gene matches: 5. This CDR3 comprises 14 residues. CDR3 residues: CASSRDRPGDTQYF. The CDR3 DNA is TGTGCCAGTAGTAGGGACAGGCCGGGAGATACGCAGTATTTT. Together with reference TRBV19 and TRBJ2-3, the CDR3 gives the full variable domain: DGGITQSPKYLFRKEGQNVTLSCEQNLNHDAMYWYRQDPGQGLRLIYYSQIVNDFQKGDIAEGYSVSREKKESFPLTVTSAQKNPTAFYLCASSRDRPGDTQYFGPGTRLTVL.

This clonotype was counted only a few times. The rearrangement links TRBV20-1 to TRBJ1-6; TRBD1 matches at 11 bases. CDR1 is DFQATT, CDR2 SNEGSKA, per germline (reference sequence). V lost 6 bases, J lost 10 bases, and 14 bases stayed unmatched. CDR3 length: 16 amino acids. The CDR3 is CSASVGGQGAGSPLHF. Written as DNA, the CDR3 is TGCAGTGCCTCCGTGGGAGGACAGGGGGCCGGATCACCCCTCCACTTT.

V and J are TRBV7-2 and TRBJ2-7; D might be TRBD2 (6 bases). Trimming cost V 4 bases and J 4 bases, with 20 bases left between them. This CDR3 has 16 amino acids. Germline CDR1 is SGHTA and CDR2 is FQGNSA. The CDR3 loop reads CASSSRGGQNRYEQYF. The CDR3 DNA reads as TGTGCCAGCAGCTCGCGGGGAGGCCAGAACCGTTACGAGCAGTACTTC.

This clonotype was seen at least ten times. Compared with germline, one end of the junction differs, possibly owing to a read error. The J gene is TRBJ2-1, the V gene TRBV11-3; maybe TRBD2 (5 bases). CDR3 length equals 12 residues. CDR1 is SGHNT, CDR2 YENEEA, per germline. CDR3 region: CASSRRRGKVVF. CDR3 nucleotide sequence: TGTGCCAGCAGCCGACGTCGGGGTAAAGTAGTCTTC.

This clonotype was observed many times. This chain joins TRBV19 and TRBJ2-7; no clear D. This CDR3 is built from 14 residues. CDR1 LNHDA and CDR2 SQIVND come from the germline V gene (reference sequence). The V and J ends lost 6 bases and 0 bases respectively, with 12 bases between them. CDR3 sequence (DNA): TGTGCCAGTAGCACGGACCCGAGCTCCTACGAGCAGTACTTC. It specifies CASSTDPSSYEQYF. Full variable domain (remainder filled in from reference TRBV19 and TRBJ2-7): DGGITQSPKYLFRKEGQNVTLSCEQNLNHDAMYWYRQDPGQGLRLIYYSQIVNDFQKGDIAEGYSVSREKKESFPLTVTSAQKNPTAFYLCASSTDPSSYEQYFGPGTRLTVT.

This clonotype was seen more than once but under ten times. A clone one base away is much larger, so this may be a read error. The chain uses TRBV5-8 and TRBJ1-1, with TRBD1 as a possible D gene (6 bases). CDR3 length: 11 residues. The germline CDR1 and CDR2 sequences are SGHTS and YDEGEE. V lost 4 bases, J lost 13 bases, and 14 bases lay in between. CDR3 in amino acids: CASSLTGQVFF. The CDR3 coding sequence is TGTGCCAGCAGCCTGACAGGACAAGTTTTCTTT. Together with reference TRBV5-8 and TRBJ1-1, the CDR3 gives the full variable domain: EAGVTQSPTHLIKTRGQQATLRCSPISGHTSVYWYQQALGLGLQFLLWYDEGEERNRGNFPPRFSGRQFPNYSSELNVNALELEDSALYLCASSLTGQVFFGQGTRLTVV.

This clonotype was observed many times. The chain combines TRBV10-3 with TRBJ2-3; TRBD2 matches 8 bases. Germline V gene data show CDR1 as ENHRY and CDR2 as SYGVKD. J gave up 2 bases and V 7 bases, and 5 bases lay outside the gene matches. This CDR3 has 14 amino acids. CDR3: CAIMTGGATDTQYF. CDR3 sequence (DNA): TGTGCCATCATGACGGGGGGGGCCACAGATACGCAGTATTTT.

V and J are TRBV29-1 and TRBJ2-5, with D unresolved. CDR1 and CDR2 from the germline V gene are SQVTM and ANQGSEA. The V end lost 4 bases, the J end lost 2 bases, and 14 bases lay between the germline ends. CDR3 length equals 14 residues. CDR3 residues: CSVVLLAGQETQYF. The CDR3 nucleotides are TGCAGCGTTGTTTTATTAGCTGGTCAAGAGACCCAGTACTTC.

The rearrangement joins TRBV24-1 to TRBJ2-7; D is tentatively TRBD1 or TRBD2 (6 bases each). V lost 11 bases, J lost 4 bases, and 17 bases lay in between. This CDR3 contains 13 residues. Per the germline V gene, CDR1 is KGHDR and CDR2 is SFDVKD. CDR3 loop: CAIPGAGRYEQYF. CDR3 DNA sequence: TGTGCCATCCCGGGGGCAGGTCGGTACGAGCAGTACTTC.

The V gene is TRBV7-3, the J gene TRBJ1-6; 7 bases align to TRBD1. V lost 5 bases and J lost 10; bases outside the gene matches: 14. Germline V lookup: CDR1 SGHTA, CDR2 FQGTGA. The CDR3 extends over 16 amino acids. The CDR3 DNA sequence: TGTGCCAGCAGCCCAGGGGGGCAGGGTGGTACCTCACCCCTCCACTTT. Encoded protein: CASSPGGQGGTSPLHF.

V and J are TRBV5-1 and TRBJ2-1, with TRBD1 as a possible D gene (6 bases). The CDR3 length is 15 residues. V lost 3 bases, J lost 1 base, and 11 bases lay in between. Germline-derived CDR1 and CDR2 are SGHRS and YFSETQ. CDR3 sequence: CASSSGTPSYNEQFF. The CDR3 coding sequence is TGCGCCAGCAGCTCCGGGACACCGTCCTACAATGAGCAGTTCTTC. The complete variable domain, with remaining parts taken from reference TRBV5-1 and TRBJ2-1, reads KAGVTQTPRYLIKTRGQQVTLSCSPISGHRSVSWYQQTPGQGLQFLFEYFSETQRNKGNFPGRFSGRQFSNSRSEMNVSTLELGDSALYLCASSSGTPSYNEQFFGPGTRLTVL.

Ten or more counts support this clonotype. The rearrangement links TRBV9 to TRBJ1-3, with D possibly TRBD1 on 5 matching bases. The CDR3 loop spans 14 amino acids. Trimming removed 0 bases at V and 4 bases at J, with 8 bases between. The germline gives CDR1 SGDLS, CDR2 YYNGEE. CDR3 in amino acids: CASSVGQGGNTIYF. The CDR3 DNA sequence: TGTGCCAGCAGCGTAGGGCAGGGCGGAAACACCATATATTTT. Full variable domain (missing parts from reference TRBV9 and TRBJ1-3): DSGVTQTPKHLITATGQRVTLRCSPRSGDLSVYWYQQSLDQGLQFLIQYYNGEERAKGNILERFSAQQFPDLHSELNLSSLELGDSALYFCASSVGQGGNTIYFGEGSWLTVV.

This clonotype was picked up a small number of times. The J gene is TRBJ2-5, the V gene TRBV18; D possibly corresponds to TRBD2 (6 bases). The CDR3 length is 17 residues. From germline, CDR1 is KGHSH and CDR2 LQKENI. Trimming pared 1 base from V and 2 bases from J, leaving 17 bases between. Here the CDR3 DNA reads TGTGCCAGCTCACCACAGAGTTCACTAGCCGCTCAAGAGACCCAGTACTTC. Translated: CASSPQSSLAAQETQYF.

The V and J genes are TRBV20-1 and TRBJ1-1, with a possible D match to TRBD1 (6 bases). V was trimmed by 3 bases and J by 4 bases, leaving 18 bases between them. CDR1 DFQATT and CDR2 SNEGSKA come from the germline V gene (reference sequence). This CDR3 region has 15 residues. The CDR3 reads CSARAYFRGGTEAFF. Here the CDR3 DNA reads TGCAGTGCTAGGGCATACTTCAGGGGAGGCACTGAAGCTTTCTTT.

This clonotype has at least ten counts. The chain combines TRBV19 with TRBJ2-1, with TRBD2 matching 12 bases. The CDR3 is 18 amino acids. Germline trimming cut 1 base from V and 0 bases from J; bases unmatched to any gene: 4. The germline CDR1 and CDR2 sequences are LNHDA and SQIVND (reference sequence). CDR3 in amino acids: CASSIGLAGGSSYNEQFF. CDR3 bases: TGTGCCAGTAGTATAGGGCTAGCGGGGGGGAGCTCCTACAATGAGCAGTTCTTC.

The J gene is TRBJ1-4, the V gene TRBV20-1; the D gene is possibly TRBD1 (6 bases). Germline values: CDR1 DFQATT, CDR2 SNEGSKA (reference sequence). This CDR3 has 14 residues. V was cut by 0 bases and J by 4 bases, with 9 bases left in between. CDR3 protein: CSAREQGVNEKLFF. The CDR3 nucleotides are TGCAGTGCTAGAGAACAGGGAGTTAATGAAAAACTGTTTTTT.